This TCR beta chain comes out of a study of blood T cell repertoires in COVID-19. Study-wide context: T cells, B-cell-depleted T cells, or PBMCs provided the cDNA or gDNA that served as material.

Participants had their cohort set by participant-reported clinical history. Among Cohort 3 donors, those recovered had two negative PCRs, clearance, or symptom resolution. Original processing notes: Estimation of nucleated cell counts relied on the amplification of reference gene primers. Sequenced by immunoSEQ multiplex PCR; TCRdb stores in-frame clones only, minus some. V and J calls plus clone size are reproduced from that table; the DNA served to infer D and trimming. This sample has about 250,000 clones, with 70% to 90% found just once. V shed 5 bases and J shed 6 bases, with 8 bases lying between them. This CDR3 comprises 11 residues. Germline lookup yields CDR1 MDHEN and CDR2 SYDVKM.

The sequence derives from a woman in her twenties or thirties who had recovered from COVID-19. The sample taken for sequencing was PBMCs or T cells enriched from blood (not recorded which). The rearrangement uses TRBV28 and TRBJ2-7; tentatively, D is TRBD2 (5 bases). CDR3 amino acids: CASSPRGEQYF. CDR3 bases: TGTGCCAGCAGTCCCCGGGGCGAGCAGTACTTC. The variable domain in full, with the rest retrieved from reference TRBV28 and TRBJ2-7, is DVKVTQSSRYLVKRTGEKVFLECVQDMDHENMFWYRQDPGLGLRLIYFSYDVKMKEKGDIPEGYSVSREKKERFSLILESASTNQTSMYLCASSPRGEQYFGPGTRLTVT.